This T cell receptor beta chain stems from a study of T cell responses to AZD1222 COVID-19 vaccine. Findings and caveats of the study: In a largely white British group with more females than males, clonal diversity was possibly underestimated. Spike-specific TCRs gained breadth and depth after people received two AZD1222 doses. Among vaccine-associated CD4 TCRs, coverage spanned spike, with dominance at 160-218 and 743-854. Baseline serology detected seropositivity in only a handful of AZD1222 recipients.

With regard to this clone: As yet, its antigen is unknown.

The CDR3 extends over 13 amino acids. Germline assignment: CDR1 SGHAT and CDR2 FQDESV (reference sequence). Trimming took off 8 bases at V and 3 bases at J, with 11 bases between the two ends. The method was immunoSEQ multiplex PCR; TCRdb's version includes in-frame clones alone and lacks a portion of them. Among more than 100,000 clones, around 85% were seen once, and the ten largest hold 5% to 7%. This sequence was found in an adult in good health. The material was peripheral blood, obtained on day 0 of AZD1222 vaccination. The V call is TRBV11-1, the J call TRBJ2-1; D might be TRBD1 (5 bases). The CDR3 coding sequence is TGTGCCAGCGGTCTAGGGGACTACAATGAGCAGTTCTTC. Encoded protein: CASGLGDYNEQFF.